Below, 23 T cell receptor beta chains from the same sample are listed, as sequenced in a study of CD8+ T cells in alopecia areata. Investigators isolated RNA and reverse transcribed it into cDNA to act as the sequencing template. Profiling relied on immunoSEQ multiplex PCR, and the TCRdb table lists in-frame clones only, not all of them. Among hundreds of thousands of clones listed, 58% were seen once. This sample's treatment: oral pan-JAK inhibitor, 5-10 mg twice daily. The sequences come from CD4+ T cells sorted from blood, collected at week 24, from a patient treated with tofacitinib. The receptors stem from a human donor with alopecia areata.

The rearrangement joins TRBV7-2 to TRBJ1-6; D is unclear. The germline V and J ends were trimmed by 3 bases and 7 bases, with 10 bases remaining between them. This CDR3 is built from 14 residues. CDR1 is SGHTA and CDR2 is FQGNSA in the germline V gene. CDR3 residues: CASSFSAQNSPLHF. As DNA, the CDR3 is TGTGCCAGCAGCTTCTCGGCGCAGAATTCACCCCTCCACTTT.

V is TRBV7-9 and J is TRBJ1-1; 8 bases align to TRBD1. V lost 4 bases to trimming and J lost 4 bases; unmatched junction nucleotides: 5. This CDR3 is built from 14 residues. CDR1 is SEHNR, CDR2 FQNEAQ, per germline (reference sequence). The CDR3 is CASSSQGDITEAFF. The CDR3 DNA reads as TGTGCCAGCAGCTCACAGGGGGATATCACTGAAGCTTTCTTT.

V and J are TRBV30 and TRBJ2-3; 7 bases are a match to TRBD2. The CDR3 extends over 15 amino acids. V shed 0 bases and J 3 bases; nucleotides not matched to a gene: 6. Germline values: CDR1 GTSNPN, CDR2 SVGIG (reference sequence). CDR3 in amino acids: CAWSVLAGVTDTQYF. CDR3 DNA: TGTGCCTGGAGTGTACTGGCGGGGGTAACAGATACGCAGTATTTT.

The CDR3 DNA sequence: TGTGCCTGGGGGGAGAAGGAAAAACTGTTTTTT. The encoded protein is CAWGEKEKLFF. This chain joins TRBV30 and TRBJ1-4; D is unresolved. Looked up from germline, CDR1 is GTSNPN and CDR2 is SVGIG (reference sequence). CDR3 size: 11 residues. Between the trimmed V and J ends, which lost 5 bases and 8 bases, there was a span of 9 bases. The complete variable domain, with remaining parts taken from reference TRBV30 and TRBJ1-4, reads SQTIHQWPATLVQPVGSPLSLECTVEGTSNPNLYWYRQAAGRGLQLLFYSVGIGQISSEVPQNLSASRPQDRQFILSSKKLLLSDSGFYLCAWGEKEKLFFGSGTQLSVL.

V is TRBV29-1 and J is TRBJ1-2, with 7 bases matching TRBD1. This CDR3 spans 16 amino acids. V lost 3 bases to trimming and J lost 7 bases; unmatched junction nucleotides: 17. Looked up from germline, CDR1 is SQVTM and CDR2 is ANQGSEA. The CDR3 coding sequence is TGCAGCGTTGAGAAATCGACAGGGCTGCTATCGGGTGGCTACACCTTC. Protein: CSVEKSTGLLSGGYTF.

The rearrangement uses TRBV4-2 and TRBJ2-3; 10 nucleotides match TRBD1. Germline V gene lookup returns CDR1 LGHNA and CDR2 YNFKEQ. J lost 3 bases, V lost 3 bases, and 6 bases had no gene match. The CDR3 sequence is 16 residues long. CDR3 DNA: TGTGCCAGCAGCCACGTACCGGGACAGGGGACAGATACGCAGTATTTT. Protein sequence: CASSHVPGQGTDTQYF.

In its sample, this clone was seen a few times. The V and J genes are TRBV7-2 and TRBJ2-4; 8 positions match TRBD2. V lost 4 bases, J lost 10 bases, and 9 bases stayed unmatched. Germline loops: CDR1 SGHTA, CDR2 FQGNSA. The CDR3 extends over 14 amino acids. The CDR3: CASSSTGGPGIQYF. The DNA of the CDR3 is TGTGCCAGCAGCTCGACGGGGGGGCCGGGAATTCAGTACTTC.

The V and J genes are TRBV5-1 and TRBJ2-3; 8 bases map to TRBD2. CDR1 SGHRS and CDR2 YFSETQ come from the germline V gene. The CDR3 spans 14 residues. Trimming cost V 5 bases and J 6 bases; bases outside gene matches: 8. CDR3 sequence reads: CASSPQRGMDTQYF. CDR3 bases: TGCGCCAGCAGTCCCCAGCGGGGGATGGATACGCAGTATTTT.

This clone was found a few times. J is TRBJ1-6 and V is TRBV7-2, with D perhaps TRBD1 (5 bases). V shed 5 bases and J shed 6 bases, with 17 bases lying between them. The CDR3 sequence is 16 residues long. Germline V gene sequence: CDR1 SGHTA, CDR2 FQGNSA. CDR3 region: CASSRGLRGGNSPLHF. The CDR3, as DNA: TGTGCCAGCAGCCGAGGGCTGCGGGGGGGTAATTCACCCCTCCACTTT.

The V gene is TRBV30, the J gene TRBJ1-1; D gene uncertain. V lost 1 base and J 0 bases, leaving 15 bases between the germline ends. CDR3 size: 16 residues. Germline CDR1 GTSNPN, CDR2 SVGIG (reference sequence). The CDR3 here is CAWSGRRNKLNTEAFF. The CDR3 region has the DNA TGTGCCTGGAGTGGACGACGGAACAAACTGAACACTGAAGCTTTCTTT.

Turning to this clone: One end of the junction fails to match germline, which may point to a read error. This CDR3 reads CSASRDQVHF. The CDR3 DNA reads as TGCAGTGCTAGCAGGGATCAGGTGCACTTC. The chain recombines TRBV20-1 with TRBJ2-7; a possible D gene is TRBD1 (5 bases). Germline CDR1 and CDR2: DFQATT and SNEGSKA (reference sequence). The CDR3 spans 10 residues.

This clone showed up just a few times. The chain employs TRBV7-2 and TRBJ1-6; 7 bases are shared with TRBD1. The V and J ends lost 5 bases and 10 bases, in that order; junction bases with no gene match: 5. The V gene's germline CDR1 is SGHTA and CDR2 FQGNSA. The CDR3 has 13 residues. The CDR3 protein is CASSPHRGSPLHF. The CDR3 nucleotides are TGTGCCAGCAGCCCTCACAGGGGCTCACCCCTCCACTTT.

Written as DNA, the CDR3 is TGTGCCAGCAGCCAACATTCCCTTAGTCGGGACAGGGACGCAACTAATGAAAAACTGTTTTTT. It yields the protein CASSQHSLSRDRDATNEKLFF. The chain recombines TRBV4-2 with TRBJ1-4; 9 bases are a match to TRBD1. After removal of 2 bases from V and 0 bases from J, the junction contained 16 bases not matched to a gene. The CDR3 is 21 amino acids. Germline assignment: CDR1 LGHNA and CDR2 YNFKEQ.

The J gene is TRBJ2-1, the V gene TRBV9, with D hard to call. The CDR3 spans 11 residues. V was pared by 4 bases and J by 5 bases, with 4 bases between. Germline V gene lookup returns CDR1 SGDLS and CDR2 YYNGEE. CDR3 DNA: TGTGCCAGCAGCCGAGACAATGAGCAGTTCTTC. This gives the protein CASSRDNEQFF. Supplemented by reference TRBV9 and TRBJ2-1, the full variable domain reads DSGVTQTPKHLITATGQRVTLRCSPRSGDLSVYWYQQSLDQGLQFLIQYYNGEERAKGNILERFSAQQFPDLHSELNLSSLELGDSALYFCASSRDNEQFFGPGTRLTVL.

With regard to this clone: Other DNA sequences in the same sample also yield this CDR3. The chain uses TRBV30 and TRBJ1-2; D is ambiguous. Trimming took off 1 base at V and 2 bases at J, with 5 bases between the two ends. CDR3 size: 12 residues. Germline loops: CDR1 GTSNPN, CDR2 SVGIG (reference sequence). CDR3 region: CAWSGGNYGYTF. CDR3 coding DNA: TGTGCCTGGAGTGGAGGGAACTATGGCTACACCTTC.

The sample holds a few counts of this clone. CDR3 region: CASSQAPWVGSGANVLTF. CDR3 in DNA: TGCGCCAGCAGCCAAGCCCCCTGGGTAGGGTCGGGGGCCAACGTCCTGACTTTC. The chain uses TRBV4-1 and TRBJ2-6; D ambiguous. This CDR3 region has 18 residues. The germline gives CDR1 MGHRA, CDR2 YSYEKL. Trimming took 1 base from V and 4 from J, leaving 17 bases between them.

The chain combines TRBV5-1 with TRBJ2-5; D gene uncertain. V lost 4 bases and J lost 0, with 10 bases in between. This CDR3 contains 14 residues. The germline V gene encodes CDR1 SGHRS and CDR2 YFSETQ. The CDR3 sequence is CASSKDRHQETQYF. CDR3 in DNA: TGCGCCAGCAGCAAGGACCGGCACCAAGAGACCCAGTACTTC.

This clone came up a few times. The chain is built from TRBV6-5 and TRBJ2-7, with D possibly matching TRBD1 (6 bases). The germline gives CDR1 MNHEY, CDR2 SVGAGI. Trimming took off 7 bases at V and 5 bases at J, with 21 bases between the two ends. The CDR3 has 15 residues. The CDR3 protein is CASKGQFALRDEQYF. In nucleotides, the CDR3 is TGTGCCAGCAAAGGACAGTTTGCCCTTCGGGACGAGCAGTACTTC.

This clone has only a few counts. V is TRBV7-9 and J is TRBJ1-4; D not certain. V was pared by 0 bases and J by 5 bases, with 7 bases between. Germline V gene lookup returns CDR1 SEHNR and CDR2 FQNEAQ (reference sequence). The CDR3 loop spans 14 amino acids. In DNA form, the CDR3 reads TGTGCCAGCAGCTTAGCCGGGTCCAATGAAAAACTGTTTTTT. Protein sequence: CASSLAGSNEKLFF.

This clone showed up just a few times. The rearrangement joins TRBV23-1 to TRBJ2-2; D gene ambiguous. TRBV23-1 is labeled an ORF, and its function is uncertain. V shed 0 bases and J shed 3 bases, with 8 bases lying between them. The CDR3 has 15 residues. The DNA for the CDR3 is TGCGCCAGCAGTCAATCCACGTGGGACACCGGGGAGCTGTTTTTT. Amino acids: CASSQSTWDTGELFF.

The chain uses TRBV19 and TRBJ1-2, with 8 bases that match TRBD1. CDR3 length: 17 residues. The ends lost 6 bases at V and 0 bases at J; junction bases unmatched: 12. Looked up from germline, CDR1 is LNHDA and CDR2 is SQIVND (reference sequence). The DNA for the CDR3 is TGTGCCAGTAGCCGTCGTGGGGGACAGGTCGCTAACTATGGCTACACCTTC. Translated, it gives CASSRRGGQVANYGYTF.

V and J are TRBV6-8 and TRBJ2-2; D ambiguous. The CDR3 extends over 14 amino acids. CDR1 is MNHGY and CDR2 is SAAAGT in the germline V gene. V gave up 7 bases and J gave up 5 bases, with 14 bases separating them. Written as DNA, the CDR3 is TGTGCCAGCACAACCAAGCCTTTTACCGGGGAGCTGTTTTTT. This encodes CASTTKPFTGELFF.

J is TRBJ2-7 and V is TRBV29-1; TRBD1 aligns across 12 bases. CDR1 and CDR2 (germline): SQVTM, ANQGSEA. Trimming removed 6 bases from V and 4 bases from J; junction bases left unmatched: 7. The CDR3 consists of 14 residues. In DNA, the CDR3 is TGCAGCGTCCACGGGACAGGGGGCAAGTACGAGCAGTACTTC. It translates to CSVHGTGGKYEQYF.